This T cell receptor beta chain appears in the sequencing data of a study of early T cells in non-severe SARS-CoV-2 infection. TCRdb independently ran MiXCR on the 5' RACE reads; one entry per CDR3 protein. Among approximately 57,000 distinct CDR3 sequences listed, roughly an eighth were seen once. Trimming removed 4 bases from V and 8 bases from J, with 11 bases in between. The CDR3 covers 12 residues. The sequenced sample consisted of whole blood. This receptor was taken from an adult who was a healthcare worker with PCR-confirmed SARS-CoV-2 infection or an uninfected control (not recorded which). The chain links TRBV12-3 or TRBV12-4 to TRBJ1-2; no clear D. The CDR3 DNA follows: TGTGCCAGCAGTTCTGGGAAGGAGGGCTACACCTTC. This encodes CASSSGKEGYTF.